This T cell receptor (beta chain) was profiled in a study of T cell repertoires in ileal Crohn's disease. Study outcomes and limitations: Clonal expansions were more frequent in active smokers than non-smokers at surgery.

Libraries were prepared by immunoSEQ multiplex PCR; TCRdb keeps only in-frame clonotypes and omits some of them. Among under 4,000 clones listed, approximately 95% were seen once. The time point was: inflamed ileum from the surgical specimen. As regards this clone: Its antigen remains unidentified.

This CDR3 is built from 16 residues. Per germline, CDR1 SGHTA and CDR2 FQGNSA. Losses at the gene ends were 3 bases for V and 1 base for J; bases not matched to a gene: 4. Sequenced input: ileal tissue. The V and J genes are TRBV7-2 and TRBJ2-5, with 11 bases fitting TRBD2. This TCR was sampled from an adult with Crohn's disease. For the CDR3, the DNA is TGTGCCAGCAGCTTCTCCCTAGCGGGAGGCCAAGAGACCCAGTACTTC. It yields the protein CASSFSLAGGQETQYF.